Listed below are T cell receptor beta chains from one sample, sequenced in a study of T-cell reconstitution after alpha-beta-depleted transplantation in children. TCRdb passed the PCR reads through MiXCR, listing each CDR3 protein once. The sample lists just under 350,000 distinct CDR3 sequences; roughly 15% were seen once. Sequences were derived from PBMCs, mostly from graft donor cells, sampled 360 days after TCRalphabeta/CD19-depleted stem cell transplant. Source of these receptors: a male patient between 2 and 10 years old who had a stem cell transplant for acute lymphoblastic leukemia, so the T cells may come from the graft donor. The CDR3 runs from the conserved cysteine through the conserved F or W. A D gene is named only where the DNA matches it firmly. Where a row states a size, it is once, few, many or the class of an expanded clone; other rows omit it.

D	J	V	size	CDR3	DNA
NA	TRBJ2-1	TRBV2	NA	CASSWTTTQFF	TGTGCCAGCAGCTGGACCACGACGCAGTTCTTC
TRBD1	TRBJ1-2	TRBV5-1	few	CASSLGRDRADYGYTF	TGCGCCAGCAGCTTGGGTCGGGACAGGGCGGACTATGGCTACACCTTC
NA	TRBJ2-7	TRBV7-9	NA	CASSSADYEQYF	TGTGCCAGCAGCTCTGCGGACTACGAGCAGTACTTC
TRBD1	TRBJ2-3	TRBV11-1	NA	CASSRGAGVQGAPRADTQYF	TGTGCCAGCAGCCGCGGCGCGGGGGTACAGGGGGCGCCCCGTGCAGATACGCAGTATTTT
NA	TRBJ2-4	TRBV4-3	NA	CASSLTLRPDIQYF	TGCGCCAGCAGCCTTACCCTCAGACCAGACATACAGTACTTC
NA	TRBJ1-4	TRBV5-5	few	CASSLWRPEVFNEKLFF	TGTGCCAGCAGCTTGTGGAGGCCTGAAGTTTTTAATGAAAAACTGTTTTTT
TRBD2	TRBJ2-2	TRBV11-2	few	CASSLDSLAGVHGELFF	TGTGCCAGCAGCTTAGACTCACTAGCGGGAGTTCACGGGGAGCTGTTTTTT
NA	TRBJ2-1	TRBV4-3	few	CASSQDGQGEQFF	TGCGCCAGCAGCCAAGATGGTCAGGGGGAGCAGTTCTTC
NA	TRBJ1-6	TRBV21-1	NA	CASSTPPGQGKFYSPLHF	TGTGCCAGCAGCACACCCCCGGGACAGGGAAAATTTTATTCACCCCTCCACTTT
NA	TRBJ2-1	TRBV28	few	CASWSWGLGNEQFF	TGTGCCAGTTGGAGTTGGGGTTTGGGAAATGAGCAGTTCTTC
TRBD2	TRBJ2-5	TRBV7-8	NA	CASSSDGLAGGPAIETQYF	TGTGCCAGCAGCTCCGATGGACTAGCGGGAGGCCCCGCAATAGAGACCCAGTACTTC
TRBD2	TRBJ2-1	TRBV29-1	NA	CSVDFGRASDEQFF	TGCAGCGTTGATTTCGGGAGGGCCTCGGATGAGCAGTTCTTC
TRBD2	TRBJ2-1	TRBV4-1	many	CASSSPGLRDRTSGRASDEQFF	TGCGCCAGCAGCTCTCCAGGTTTGCGGGACAGGACTAGCGGGAGGGCCTCGGATGAGCAGTTCTTC
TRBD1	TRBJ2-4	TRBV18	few	CASSPFPGQPIAKNIQYF	TGTGCCAGCTCACCGTTCCCGGGACAGCCAATAGCCAAAAACATTCAGTACTTC
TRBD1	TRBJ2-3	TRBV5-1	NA	CASSLQGRADTQYF	TGCGCCAGCAGCTTACAGGGGCGGGCAGATACGCAGTATTTT
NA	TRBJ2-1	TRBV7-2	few	CASSIGSYNEQFF	TGTGCCAGCAGCATCGGGTCTTACAATGAGCAGTTCTTC
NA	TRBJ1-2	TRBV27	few	CASSLGKNYGYTF	TGTGCCAGCAGTTTGGGGAAGAACTATGGCTACACCTTC
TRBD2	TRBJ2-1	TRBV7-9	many	CASSFHPLAGGVGEQFF	TGTGCCAGCAGCTTCCACCCACTAGCGGGAGGTGTCGGTGAGCAGTTCTTC
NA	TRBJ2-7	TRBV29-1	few	CSVVTGLTYEQYF	TGCAGCGTTGTAACAGGACTCACCTACGAGCAGTACTTC
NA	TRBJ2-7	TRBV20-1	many	CSVLGVYEQYF	TGCAGTGTTCTAGGGGTGTACGAGCAGTACTTC
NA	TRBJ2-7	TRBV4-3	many	CASSPTGSSYEQYF	TGCGCCAGCAGCCCTACAGGGAGCTCCTACGAGCAGTACTTC
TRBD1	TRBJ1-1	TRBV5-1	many	CASSLPTGMNTEAFF	TGCGCCAGCAGCTTGCCGACAGGGATGAACACTGAAGCTTTCTTT
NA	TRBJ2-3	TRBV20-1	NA	CSGLFTSTDTQYF	TGCAGTGGACTATTTACTAGCACAGATACGCAGTATTTT
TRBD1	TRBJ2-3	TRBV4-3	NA	CASSQGGTGQGYTQYF	TGCGCCAGCAGCCAAGGGGGGACGGGACAGGGATATACGCAGTATTTT
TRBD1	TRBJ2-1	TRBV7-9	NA	CASSLTGQNEQFF	TGTGCCAGCAGCTTGACAGGGCAGAATGAGCAGTTCTTC
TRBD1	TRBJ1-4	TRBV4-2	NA	CASSQPTGKAAREKLFF	TGTGCCAGCAGCCAGCCGACAGGGAAAGCCGCGCGGGAAAAACTGTTTTTT
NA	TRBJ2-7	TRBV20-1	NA	CSARVYEQYF	TGCAGTGCCAGAGTTTACGAGCAGTACTTC
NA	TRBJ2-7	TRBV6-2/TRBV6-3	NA	CASSYAAYEQYF	TGTGCCAGCAGTTATGCTGCTTACGAGCAGTACTTC
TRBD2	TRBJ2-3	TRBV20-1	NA	CSAGTSGRSRDTQYF	TGCAGTGCTGGGACTAGCGGGAGAAGTCGAGATACGCAGTATTTT
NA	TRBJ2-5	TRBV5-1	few	CASSLASRANSQETQYF	TGCGCCAGCAGCTTGGCTAGCAGGGCCAATAGCCAAGAGACCCAGTACTTC
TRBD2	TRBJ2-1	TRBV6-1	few	CASSGLAGDRGYNEQFF	TGTGCCAGCAGCGGACTAGCGGGAGACAGGGGCTACAATGAGCAGTTCTTC
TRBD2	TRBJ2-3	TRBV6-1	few	CASRHLAGVDTQYF	TGTGCCAGCAGGCACCTAGCGGGAGTAGATACGCAGTATTTT
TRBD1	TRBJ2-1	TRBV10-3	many	CAISDGQDPSNEQFF	TGTGCCATCAGTGACGGACAGGATCCCTCAAATGAGCAGTTCTTC
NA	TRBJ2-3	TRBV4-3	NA	CASSQGLLTDTQYF	TGCGCCAGCAGCCAAGGACTGCTCACAGATACGCAGTATTTT
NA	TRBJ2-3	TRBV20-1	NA	CSALYSLGVRAALNTQYF	TGCAGTGCTCTATATTCTCTCGGGGTTCGGGCGGCGCTGAATACGCAGTATTTT
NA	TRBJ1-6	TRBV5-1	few	CASSLVSGSVNSPLHF	TGCGCCAGCAGCTTGGTTTCCGGTAGTGTGAATTCACCCCTCCACTTT
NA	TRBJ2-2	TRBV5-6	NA	CASSFGLANTGELFF	TGTGCCAGCAGCTTCGGGCTCGCGAACACCGGGGAGCTGTTTTTT
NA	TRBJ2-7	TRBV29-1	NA	CSVEDGRTGYEQYF	TGCAGCGTTGAAGATGGGAGGACAGGATACGAGCAGTACTTC
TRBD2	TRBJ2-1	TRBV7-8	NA	CASSLGGTINEQFF	TGTGCCAGCAGCTTAGGTGGGACTATCAATGAGCAGTTCTTC
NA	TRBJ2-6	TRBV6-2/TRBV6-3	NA	CASSYMPVDPPSGANVLTF	TGTGCCAGCAGTTATATGCCAGTAGATCCCCCTTCTGGGGCCAACGTCCTGACTTTC
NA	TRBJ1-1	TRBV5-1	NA	CASSFPTSSTEAFF	TGCGCCAGCAGCTTTCCGACTTCCTCCACTGAAGCTTTCTTT